The 4 T cell receptor beta chains given below trace back to one sample, sequenced in a study of shared clonotypes between healthy human individuals. CD45RO-negative, CCR7-selected cells formed the naive CD8 fraction, which excluded terminally differentiated effector memory CD45RA+ cells. Repertoires were generated with immunoSEQ multiplex PCR, while TCRdb's copy carries only in-frame clones and drops some. The sample lists about 2,200,000 clones, approximately 94% occurring once. Material for sequencing was naive CD8+ T cells from PBMCs. The receptors originated from a man between 18 and 35 years old in good health. Some clones in this sample may be carry-over from other donors' samples.

The sample holds one count of this clone. V usage is TRBV5-1 and J usage is TRBJ2-1; TRBD1 agrees at 7 bases. This CDR3 comprises 17 residues. Trimming removed 4 bases from V and 0 bases from J; junction bases left unmatched: 10. From germline, CDR1 is SGHRS and CDR2 YFSETQ. Written as DNA, the CDR3 is TGCGCCAGCAGCCCCATGACAGGGTTGGGCTCCTACAATGAGCAGTTCTTC. Its translation is CASSPMTGLGSYNEQFF.

Of note for this clone: Other nucleotide sequences from this sample produce the same CDR3. The chain carries TRBV27 and TRBJ1-1; 12 positions agree with TRBD1. This CDR3 comprises 15 residues. Per the germline V gene, CDR1 is MNHEY and CDR2 is SMNVEV (reference sequence). J gave up 5 bases and V 3 bases, and 4 bases lay outside the gene matches. The CDR3 protein is CASSLGQGALTEAFF. The CDR3 bases are TGTGCCAGCAGTTTGGGACAGGGGGCGTTAACTGAAGCTTTCTTT.

The J gene is TRBJ2-1, the V gene TRBV27; 7 nucleotides agree with TRBD1. Germline V lookup: CDR1 MNHEY, CDR2 SMNVEV (reference sequence). The V and J ends lost 5 bases and 7 bases, in that order; junction bases with no gene match: 8. This CDR3 has 14 amino acids. CDR3 residues: CASSTRQGSNEQFF. CDR3 bases: TGTGCCAGCAGTACCAGACAGGGAAGTAATGAGCAGTTCTTC.

The chain joins TRBV5-1 to TRBJ2-3, with TRBD2 matching 7 bases. The ends lost 4 bases at V and 1 base at J; junction bases unmatched: 3. This CDR3 is built from 14 residues. Per germline, CDR1 SGHRS and CDR2 YFSETQ. CDR3 nucleotide sequence: TGCGCCAGCAGCGGGACTACAGGCACAGATACGCAGTATTTT. It encodes CASSGTTGTDTQYF.